The 20 T cell receptor beta chains below were found in one sample sequenced in a study of T cell repertoires and HLA-DP antigens. No antigens are known for them. Here immunoSEQ multiplex PCR was the method, and the copy in TCRdb shows in-frame clones only, minus some. The table has almost 90,000 clones, around nine tenths seen once. Specimen: CD4+ T cells from PBMCs. The source of these receptors is a man aged 45-65 years in good health and CMV-seronegative.

The V gene is TRBV30, the J gene TRBJ1-2; no firm D call. This CDR3 has 12 amino acids. Germline assignment: CDR1 GTSNPN and CDR2 SVGIG (reference sequence). The V and J ends lost 4 bases and 8 bases respectively, with 14 bases between them. CDR3 in DNA: TGTGCCTGGAACGGCCCCCAAAAAGGCTACACCTTC. It translates to CAWNGPQKGYTF.

The chain links TRBV6-1 to TRBJ1-5; D perhaps matches TRBD1 (5 bases). CDR1 MNHNS and CDR2 SASEGT come from the germline V gene. Trimming left V 2 bases short and J 6 bases short, with 11 bases between. The CDR3 sequence is 14 residues long. In DNA, the CDR3 is TGTGCCAGCAGTGAAATAGGGGTCGGTCAGCCCCAGCATTTT. Residues: CASSEIGVGQPQHF.

The genes are TRBV5-1 and TRBJ1-6; 9 bases line up with TRBD1. There are 17 residues in the CDR3. Germline lookup yields CDR1 SGHRS and CDR2 YFSETQ. V dropped 4 bases and J dropped 6; count of bases not matched to a gene: 11. DNA for the CDR3: TGCGCCAGCAGCCTGAACGGACAGGGGATGGTTAATTCACCCCTCCACTTT. Its translation: CASSLNGQGMVNSPLHF.

This clone was seen a handful of times. The rearrangement uses TRBV7-8 and TRBJ2-5; D not certain. The CDR3 consists of 14 residues. Germline CDR1 reads SGHVS; CDR2 reads FQNEAQ. The V end lost 0 bases, the J end lost 2 bases, and 7 bases lay between the germline ends. The CDR3 sequence is CASSLAVQQETQYF. CDR3 bases: TGTGCCAGCAGCTTAGCTGTGCAGCAAGAGACCCAGTACTTC.

The chain recombines TRBV2 with TRBJ1-5, with 9 nucleotides matching TRBD1. The CDR3 contains 16 residues. CDR1 is SNHLY, CDR2 FYNNEI, per germline. The junction had 11 bases not matched to a gene; V was cut back by 8 bases and J by 3 bases. CDR3 DNA: TGTGCCAGCCTTATAGGACAGGGGCAGTACAATCAGCCCCAGCATTTT. Protein: CASLIGQGQYNQPQHF.

Comments on this clone: At one end the junction does not follow the germline gene, possibly because of a read error. The J gene is TRBJ2-5, the V gene TRBV7-7, with 7 bases identical to TRBD1. Germline V gene data show CDR1 as SSHAT and CDR2 as FNYEAQ (reference sequence). The CDR3 sequence is 15 residues long. The CDR3 bases are TGTGCTAGCAGCTTCAGAGGGGGCGCATCGGAGACCCAGTACTTC. Protein sequence: CASSFRGGASETQYF. Full variable domain (remainder filled in from reference TRBV7-7 and TRBJ2-5): GAGVSQSPRYKVTKRGQDVTLRCDPISSHATLYWYQQALGQGPEFLTYFNYEAQPDKSGLPSDRFSAERPEGSISTLTIQRTEQRDSAMYRCASSFRGGASETQYFGPGTRLLVL.

The chain joins TRBV28 to TRBJ1-4; D is uncertain. The CDR3 has 14 residues. In germline, CDR1 is MDHEN, CDR2 SYDVKM. Trimming left V 5 bases short and J 2 bases short, with 9 bases between. For the CDR3, the DNA is TGTGCCAGCAGTCCTTCGACGACTAATGAAAAACTGTTTTTT. Protein: CASSPSTTNEKLFF.

The chain links TRBV18 to TRBJ1-1, with unresolved D. The CDR3 contains 15 residues. Trimming shortened V by 3 bases and J by 0 bases, and 11 bases separated the two germline ends. Germline V gene lookup returns CDR1 KGHSH and CDR2 LQKENI. CDR3 loop: CASSPGPSMNTEAFF. The CDR3 DNA sequence: TGTGCCAGCTCACCCGGGCCTTCAATGAACACTGAAGCTTTCTTT.

The gene calls are TRBV6-1 and TRBJ1-5; 7 nucleotides agree with TRBD1. The germline gives CDR1 MNHNS, CDR2 SASEGT. V was clipped by 6 bases and J by 3 bases; unmatched bases: 8. This CDR3 contains 15 residues. This CDR3 is CASRVHGTDNQPQHF. For the CDR3, the DNA is TGTGCCAGCAGGGTCCATGGGACAGACAATCAGCCCCAGCATTTT.

This rearrangement joins TRBV9 to TRBJ2-3; TRBD2 agrees at 13 bases. CDR1 and CDR2 (germline): SGDLS, YYNGEE. The trim removed 0 bases at V and 4 bases at J, leaving 11 bases unmatched. There are 19 residues in the CDR3. DNA of the CDR3: TGTGCCAGCAGCGTAGCCCCGGGACTAGCGGGAAAGAGGGCAGATACGCAGTATTTT. Translated: CASSVAPGLAGKRADTQYF.

V gene TRBV6-6 combines with J gene TRBJ2-7; a possible D gene is TRBD1 (5 bases). The length of the CDR3 is 13 residues. Per the germline V gene, CDR1 is MNHNY and CDR2 is SVGAGI (reference sequence). V lost 7 bases and J lost 7, with 17 bases in between. CDR3 sequence: CASKVQGRVEQYF. The CDR3 nucleotides read TGTGCCAGCAAGGTTCAGGGCAGGGTGGAGCAGTACTTC.

The rearrangement joins TRBV27 to TRBJ2-1, with 9 nucleotides matching TRBD2. This CDR3 has 15 residues. In germline, CDR1 is MNHEY, CDR2 SMNVEV (reference sequence). The V gene end was trimmed by 3 bases and the J gene end by 10 bases; junction bases not matched to a gene: 10. CDR3 bases: TGTGCCAGCAGTTTGCAAGCGGGAGGAATTGGGGAGCAGTTCTTC. Its translation is CASSLQAGGIGEQFF.

Of note for this clone: The identical CDR3 is also encoded by other nucleotide sequences in the sample. In DNA form, the CDR3 reads TGTGCCTGGAGTGGGGCAGCTTATGGCTACACCTTC. Its protein is CAWSGAAYGYTF. This chain uses TRBV30 with TRBJ1-2; no clear D gene. The CDR3 spans 12 residues. Germline CDR1 is GTSNPN and CDR2 is SVGIG (reference sequence). V dropped 1 base and J dropped 5 bases, with 8 bases sitting between them.

In the case of this clone: A junction boundary mismatches the germline segment, possibly from a read error. The genes are TRBV6-4 and TRBJ1-4; D call uncertain. From germline, CDR1 is MRHNA and CDR2 SNTAGT. The CDR3 runs 11 residues. CDR3 sequence reads: CPRAGGEKLFF. For the CDR3, the DNA is TGCCCCCGGGCAGGCGGTGAAAAACTGTTTTTT.

This chain connects TRBV7-2 to TRBJ2-1; TRBD1 agrees at 9 bases. The trim removed 6 bases at V and 4 bases at J, leaving 7 bases unmatched. Germline V gives CDR1 SGHTA, CDR2 FQGNSA. The CDR3 sequence is 15 residues long. CDR3 bases: TGTGCCAGCAGTTTACAGGGGGCGGGTTACAATGAGCAGTTCTTC. Its translation is CASSLQGAGYNEQFF.

CDR3 amino acids: CASSPLVSTDTQYF. The DNA of the CDR3 is TGTGCCAGCAGCCCCTTGGTCAGCACAGATACGCAGTATTTT. The rearrangement links TRBV14 to TRBJ2-3; D is ambiguous. Deletions cut 4 bases from V and 0 bases from J, with 8 bases between. The CDR3 loop spans 14 amino acids. Germline values: CDR1 SGHDN, CDR2 FVKESK.

This CDR3 reads CASSLSGQGYNEQFF. The CDR3 DNA reads as TGTGCCAGCAGCTTGTCCGGACAGGGATACAATGAGCAGTTCTTC. This rearrangement joins TRBV5-5 to TRBJ2-1, with TRBD1 matching 8 bases. The CDR3 consists of 15 residues. The germline CDR1 and CDR2 sequences are SGHKS and YYEKEE (reference sequence). Germline trimming cut 1 base from V and 4 bases from J; bases unmatched to any gene: 4.

The chain uses TRBV5-4 and TRBJ1-1; the D gene is possibly TRBD1 (5 bases). V was trimmed by 3 bases and J by 0 bases, leaving 21 bases between them. CDR1 and CDR2 from the germline V gene are SGHNT and YYREEE (reference sequence). The CDR3 covers 18 residues. The CDR3 DNA is TGTGCCAGCAGCTCAGGAGGGGCCACTCAGAGAATGAACACTGAAGCTTTCTTT. Residues: CASSSGGATQRMNTEAFF.

The rearrangement links TRBV7-9 to TRBJ1-1; D not resolved. Germline values: CDR1 SEHNR, CDR2 FQNEAQ (reference sequence). Trimming removed 5 bases from V and 0 bases from J, with 19 bases in between. The CDR3 sequence is 17 residues long. The CDR3 is CASSPPGPSRVNTEAFF. The DNA of the CDR3 is TGTGCCAGCAGCCCACCGGGTCCTTCAAGGGTGAACACTGAAGCTTTCTTT.

V gene TRBV27 combines with J gene TRBJ1-2; D is undetermined. Trimming removed 6 bases at V and 6 bases at J, with 14 bases between. CDR1 is MNHEY, CDR2 SMNVEV, per germline (reference sequence). The CDR3 has 13 amino acids. The CDR3 bases are TGTGCCAGCAGCCATAGCGAACGTCATGGCTACACCTTC. Its protein product is CASSHSERHGYTF.